Sequencing of this TCR beta chain was carried out in a study of beta chain features in type 1 diabetes. Stem cell-like memory, regulatory, central memory and naive CD4+ cells were sorted via CD45RO/CCR7/CD25/CD127/CD95/CD27. V was cut by 6 bases and J by 4 bases, with 9 bases left in between. Germline assignment: CDR1 MNHEY and CDR2 SVGAGI. This CDR3 contains 12 residues. As to this clone: Its antigen is undetermined.

Overall study findings and caveats: Compared to healthy donors, patients appeared to have naive, central memory and Treg TCRB repertoires that were more alike. Junctions at VDJ sites from type 1 diabetes patients had fewer insertions and more deletions. All four CD4+ subsets from Type 1 diabetes patients carried moderately but significantly shorter TCRB CDR3s.

The sequenced template was cDNA made from the entire isolated RNA. Stem cell-like memory T cell samples averaged roughly 1 million immunoSEQ reads each. Data came from immunoSEQ multiplex PCR; TCRdb stores just in-frame clones and leaves some out. In the table there are fewer than 70,000 clones, about 60% of which are singletons. The rearrangement links TRBV6-5 to TRBJ1-2; D call uncertain. The receptor was isolated from a woman aged 30 to 39 with type 1 diabetes. The sequencing sample was made of stem cell memory CD4+ T cells from blood. The CDR3 region is CASSAGGYGYTF. CDR3 nucleotide sequence: TGTGCCAGCAGCGCCGGCGGCTATGGCTACACCTTC.